One sample yielded the 8 T cell receptor beta chains listed below, sequenced in a study of blood T cell repertoires in COVID-19 (dated by TCRdb to about 2020). The library relied on the immunoSEQ multiplex PCR assay. TCRdb's version of the immuneACCESS table is confined to in-frame rearrangements and falls short of the full clone set. An unresolved V gene accounts for under half of the shortfall where checked; the remainder is of unknown origin. The sample contains roughly 200,000 clones, less than 90% of them found a single time. 3% to 3.5% of the sample is held by the ten biggest clonotypes. The sequenced sample was PBMCs or T cells enriched from blood (not recorded which). These receptors originate from a woman under 40 who had been exposed to COVID-19.

The rearrangement uses TRBV7-6 and TRBJ1-2; D not certain. CDR1 is SGHVS and CDR2 is FNYEAQ in the germline V gene. This CDR3 is built from 14 residues. The germline V and J ends were trimmed by 1 base and 4 bases, with 10 bases remaining between them. This chain's CDR3 is CASSLEADTYGYTF. The CDR3 DNA reads as TGTGCCAGCAGCTTAGAGGCGGATACCTATGGCTACACCTTC.

The chain links TRBV10-2 to TRBJ1-2, with D perhaps TRBD1 (5 bases). This CDR3 is built from 17 residues. Germline V CDR1 and CDR2: WSHSY, SAAADI. V dropped 2 bases and J dropped 0 bases, with 16 bases sitting between them. CDR3 residues: CASSEVGHPTTNYGYTF. CDR3 nucleotides: TGCGCCAGCAGTGAGGTAGGACATCCAACTACTAACTATGGCTACACCTTC.

This sequence joins TRBV23-1 and TRBJ2-1; the match to TRBD2 covers 8 bases. TRBV23-1 counts as an open reading frame of uncertain function. The junction had 16 bases not matched to a gene; V was cut back by 2 bases and J by 7 bases. The CDR3 is 18 amino acids. The CDR3 here is CASSQPRGVKGTSNEQFF. CDR3 DNA: TGCGCCAGCAGTCAACCGCGGGGGGTGAAAGGAACATCAAATGAGCAGTTCTTC.

The gene calls are TRBV5-6 and TRBJ1-2; D gene ambiguous. V lost 0 bases and J lost 1, with 4 bases in between. Germline V gene lookup returns CDR1 SGHDT and CDR2 YYEEEE. CDR3 size: 13 residues. CDR3 in DNA: TGTGCCAGCAGCTTGGCACTTAACTATGGCTACACCTTC. This sequence encodes CASSLALNYGYTF.

This chain links TRBV7-9 with TRBJ2-6; 7 bases align to TRBD2. This CDR3 is 19 amino acids long. Germline CDR1 reads SEHNR; CDR2 reads FQNEAQ (reference sequence). V lost 6 bases and J lost 0; bases outside the gene matches: 14. The CDR3: CASSSPGRARSSGANVLTF. DNA of the CDR3: TGTGCCAGCAGTTCCCCGGGGAGGGCGCGGAGCTCTGGGGCCAACGTCCTGACTTTC.

V is TRBV12-5 and J is TRBJ1-4; 9 bases map to TRBD1. V was clipped by 3 bases and J by 3 bases; unmatched bases: 14. The germline V gene encodes CDR1 LGHNT and CDR2 FRNRAP. The CDR3 loop spans 19 amino acids. CDR3 sequence: CASGFDKGDRVGANEKLFF. CDR3 nucleotide sequence: TGTGCTAGTGGTTTCGACAAAGGGGACAGGGTGGGGGCTAATGAAAAACTGTTTTTT.

This clone has just a few counts. The CDR3 here is CASTSFGQGGYGYTF. The CDR3 coding sequence is TGTGCCAGCACCAGTTTCGGACAGGGAGGCTATGGCTACACCTTC. V is TRBV27 and J is TRBJ1-2; 8 bases fit TRBD1. From germline, CDR1 is MNHEY and CDR2 SMNVEV (reference sequence). The CDR3 totals 15 residues. The V and J ends lost 7 bases and 4 bases, in that order; junction bases with no gene match: 11.

The CDR3 DNA reads as TGTGCCAGCAGCGCCAATGCCGACAGTAACTATGGCTACACCTTC. The encoded protein is CASSANADSNYGYTF. The chain is built from TRBV9 and TRBJ1-2; TRBD1 is a possible D gene (5 bases). The CDR3 consists of 15 residues. With 3 bases removed from V and 1 base from J, the gap between germline ends came to 13 bases. From germline, CDR1 is SGDLS and CDR2 YYNGEE.